A selection of T cell receptor beta chains follows, all from one sample in a study of Ad26.COV2.S vaccination and SARS-CoV-2 variants. Profiled with immunoSEQ multiplex PCR; TCRdb holds only in-frame clones, not every one. The sample yields under 500,000 clones, around 92% seen once. Source: peripheral blood, taken in a trial of Ad26.COV2.S vaccine versus placebo. The receptors originated from a person aged 18-65 years who received the Ad26.COV2.S COVID-19 vaccine or a placebo. Each CDR3 is given with its conserved first and last residue. The order of the fields is J gene, D gene, V gene, CDR3 length, clone size, CDR3 protein, CDR3 DNA. D genes are given only for firm matches. Expanded clones are given a class, and other clones once, few, many or no size at all.

J: TRBJ1-6
D: TRBD1
V: TRBV10-3
length: 17
size: -
CDR3: CAIRGGQGSSYNSPLHF
DNA: TGTGCCATCAGAGGAGGACAGGGATCCTCCTATAATTCACCCCTCCACTTT

J: TRBJ2-7
D: -
V: TRBV3-1/TRBV3-2
length: 13
size: -
CDR3: CASSQGDRVRQYF
DNA: TGTGCCAGCAGCCAAGGGGATCGGGTACGTCAGTACTTC

J: TRBJ2-3
D: TRBD2
V: TRBV13
length: 18
size: -
CDR3: CASSLPGTSGGGTDTQYF
DNA: TGTGCCAGCAGCCTTCCCGGGACTAGCGGGGGGGGCACAGATACGCAGTATTTT

J: TRBJ2-3
D: TRBD2
V: TRBV2
length: 16
size: once
CDR3: CASSDRLAGLTDTQYF
DNA: TGTGCCAGCAGTGACAGACTAGCGGGGTTAACAGATACGCAGTATTTT

J: TRBJ2-7
D: -
V: TRBV4-3
length: 15
size: -
CDR3: CASSPNEAEGDEQYF
DNA: TGCGCCAGCAGCCCGAATGAGGCAGAAGGAGACGAGCAGTACTTC

J: TRBJ2-1
D: -
V: TRBV7-2
length: 16
size: -
CDR3: CASSPNAGSSYNEQFF
DNA: TGTGCCAGCAGCCCCAACGCTGGGAGCTCCTACAATGAGCAGTTCTTC

J: TRBJ2-5
D: -
V: TRBV7-8
length: 13
size: -
CDR3: CASSSRGQETQYF
DNA: TGTGCCAGCAGCTCCCGGGGGCAAGAGACCCAGTACTTC

J: TRBJ2-3
D: TRBD2
V: TRBV6-5
length: 15
size: -
CDR3: CASSYSGDSTDTQYF
DNA: TGTGCCAGCAGTTACAGCGGGGATAGCACAGATACGCAGTATTTT

J: TRBJ1-1
D: -
V: TRBV19
length: 15
size: -
CDR3: CASSIIVRPSLEAFF
DNA: TGTGCCAGTAGTATCATCGTCAGGCCGAGTCTTGAAGCTTTCTTT

J: TRBJ2-7
D: -
V: TRBV7-2
length: 14
size: -
CDR3: CASSLGQSSAEQYF
DNA: TGTGCCAGCAGCTTAGGACAGTCCTCTGCCGAGCAGTACTTC

J: TRBJ2-5
D: TRBD1
V: TRBV14
length: 17
size: -
CDR3: CASSQWLPDRYQETQYF
DNA: TGTGCCAGCAGCCAATGGCTTCCGGACAGGTACCAAGAGACCCAGTACTTC

J: TRBJ1-5
D: TRBD1
V: TRBV4-3
length: 17
size: -
CDR3: CASSQNAGTVSNQPQHF
DNA: TGCGCCAGCAGCCAAAACGCCGGGACAGTAAGCAATCAGCCCCAGCATTTT

J: TRBJ2-7
D: TRBD2
V: TRBV5-1
length: 15
size: -
CDR3: CASSPAGSGSYEQYF
DNA: TGCGCCAGCAGCCCGGCTGGTAGCGGGAGCTACGAGCAGTACTTC

J: TRBJ2-1
D: TRBD2
V: TRBV3-1/TRBV3-2
length: 16
size: once
CDR3: CASTPSRGGPNNEQFF
DNA: TGTGCCAGCACCCCTTCGCGGGGGGGCCCGAACAATGAGCAGTTCTTC

J: TRBJ2-2
D: -
V: TRBV19
length: 18
size: once
CDR3: CASSIDLSGRLNTGELFF
DNA: TGTGCCAGTAGTATAGATCTATCGGGACGGTTAAACACCGGGGAGCTGTTTTTT

J: TRBJ1-4
D: -
V: TRBV7-2
length: 15
size: once
CDR3: CASSLARSGSEKLFF
DNA: TGTGCCAGCAGCTTAGCGCGAAGTGGCAGTGAAAAACTGTTTTTT

J: TRBJ2-3
D: TRBD2
V: TRBV4-3
length: 16
size: -
CDR3: CASSQGSGGLSDTQYF
DNA: TGCGCCAGCAGCCAAGGTAGCGGGGGCCTATCAGATACGCAGTATTTT

J: TRBJ2-2
D: TRBD1
V: TRBV9
length: 15
size: -
CDR3: CASSVKGGNTGELFF
DNA: TGTGCCAGCAGCGTAAAAGGGGGCAACACCGGGGAGCTGTTTTTT

J: TRBJ2-7
D: -
V: TRBV30
length: 13
size: -
CDR3: CAWGQGSPYEQYF
DNA: TGTGCCTGGGGGCAGGGCAGCCCCTACGAGCAGTACTTC

J: TRBJ2-7
D: -
V: TRBV19
length: 15
size: -
CDR3: CASSIDAATRDEQYF
DNA: TGTGCCAGTAGTATAGATGCCGCGACCAGGGACGAGCAGTACTTC

J: TRBJ2-7
D: -
V: TRBV27
length: 13
size: -
CDR3: CASSLALFYEQYF
DNA: TGTGCCAGCAGTTTAGCCCTTTTCTACGAGCAGTACTTC

J: TRBJ2-1
D: -
V: TRBV5-4
length: 16
size: -
CDR3: CASSLRLNYAYNEQFF
DNA: TGTGCCAGCAGCTTGCGGTTGAATTACGCCTACAATGAGCAGTTCTTC

J: TRBJ2-7
D: -
V: TRBV4-3
length: 14
size: -
CDR3: CASSQDIRGDEQYF
DNA: TGCGCCAGCAGCCAAGACATCAGGGGGGACGAGCAGTACTTC

J: TRBJ1-1
D: -
V: TRBV9
length: 15
size: -
CDR3: CASSVALGMNTEAFF
DNA: TGTGCCAGCAGCGTAGCCTTGGGTATGAACACTGAAGCTTTCTTT

J: TRBJ2-2
D: -
V: TRBV5-4
length: 13
size: -
CDR3: CASSSLGTGELFF
DNA: TGTGCCAGCAGCTCCCTCGGGACCGGGGAGCTGTTTTTT

J: TRBJ1-4
D: TRBD1
V: TRBV27
length: 17
size: -
CDR3: CASSLGGDRVINEKLFF
DNA: TGTGCCAGCAGTTTAGGGGGAGACAGGGTTATTAATGAAAAACTGTTTTTT

J: TRBJ1-3
D: -
V: TRBV4-3
length: 17
size: -
CDR3: CASSRSFAANSGNTIYF
DNA: TGCGCCAGCAGTCGTTCATTTGCAGCCAACTCTGGAAACACCATATATTTT

J: TRBJ2-5
D: -
V: TRBV7-2
length: 14
size: -
CDR3: CASRSGGLQETQYF
DNA: TGTGCCAGCAGGAGTGGGGGCTTGCAAGAGACCCAGTACTTC

J: TRBJ2-6
D: TRBD1
V: TRBV25-1
length: 15
size: -
CDR3: CASRGLGQGANVLTF
DNA: TGTGCCAGCAGGGGCCTAGGACAGGGAGCCAACGTCCTGACTTTC

J: TRBJ1-1
D: -
V: TRBV7-2
length: 15
size: -
CDR3: CASSLVTMGVTEAFF
DNA: TGTGCCAGCAGCTTAGTGACGATGGGGGTCACTGAAGCTTTCTTT

J: TRBJ1-2
D: -
V: TRBV2
length: 12
size: -
CDR3: CASKGLGYGYTF
DNA: TGTGCCAGCAAGGGGCTCGGCTATGGCTACACCTTC

J: TRBJ1-1
D: TRBD1
V: TRBV19
length: 16
size: -
CDR3: CASSKLLGQENTEAFF
DNA: TGTGCCAGTAGTAAACTTTTGGGACAGGAGAACACTGAAGCTTTCTTT

J: TRBJ1-1
D: -
V: TRBV6-2/TRBV6-3
length: 14
size: -
CDR3: CASSSPGKPYEAFF
DNA: TGTGCCAGCAGCTCCCCCGGGAAACCGTATGAAGCTTTCTTT

J: TRBJ1-2
D: TRBD1
V: TRBV7-6
length: 14
size: once
CDR3: CASSFGTGNYGYTF
DNA: TGTGCCAGCAGCTTTGGGACAGGGAACTATGGCTACACCTTC

J: TRBJ2-1
D: -
V: TRBV14
length: 18
size: -
CDR3: CASSQERGGRGRYNEQFF
DNA: TGTGCCAGCAGCCAAGAGAGGGGGGGCAGGGGACGTTACAATGAGCAGTTCTTC

J: TRBJ1-5
D: -
V: TRBV6-6
length: 15
size: -
CDR3: CASSLLHPEGEPQHF
DNA: TGTGCCAGCAGTTTGCTTCATCCCGAGGGGGAGCCCCAGCATTTT

J: TRBJ2-1
D: -
V: TRBV11-3
length: 13
size: -
CDR3: CASSFSYRDEQFF
DNA: TGTGCCAGCAGCTTTTCTTACAGGGATGAGCAGTTCTTC

J: TRBJ2-2
D: TRBD1
V: TRBV24-1
length: 18
size: -
CDR3: CATSDSAGTGVGTGELFF
DNA: TGTGCCACCAGTGATAGCGCCGGGACAGGGGTGGGGACCGGGGAGCTGTTTTTT

J: TRBJ1-1
D: -
V: TRBV27
length: 15
size: -
CDR3: CASSPRTSLNTEAFF
DNA: TGTGCCAGCAGCCCCAGGACAAGCTTGAACACTGAAGCTTTCTTT

J: TRBJ2-5
D: -
V: TRBV5-6
length: 12
size: -
CDR3: CASKMVAETQYF
DNA: TGTGCCAGCAAAATGGTCGCAGAGACCCAGTACTTC

J: TRBJ1-6
D: TRBD1
V: TRBV28
length: 18
size: -
CDR3: CASSLYRSGGLYNSPLHF
DNA: TGTGCCAGCAGTTTATATCGTTCAGGGGGCTTGTATAATTCACCCCTCCACTTT

J: TRBJ2-3
D: TRBD2
V: TRBV6-5
length: 16
size: -
CDR3: CASSSWTSVGTDTQYF
DNA: TGTGCCAGCAGTTCATGGACTAGCGTGGGCACAGATACGCAGTATTTT